The sequence of this T cell receptor beta chain was determined in a study of blood T cell repertoires in COVID-19. Germline V lookup: CDR1 MGHDK, CDR2 SYGVNS. Deletions cut 7 bases from V and 4 bases from J, with 19 bases between. This CDR3 has 15 residues. TCRdb keeps only in-frame clones here, not all; method: immunoSEQ multiplex PCR. The profile shows about 480,000 clones, 85% to 90% of them singletons. This sequence originates from a woman between 35 and 50 years old who had recovered from COVID-19. The chain recombines TRBV25-1 with TRBJ1-1; D call uncertain. The sequencing sample was made of PBMCs or T cells enriched from blood (not recorded which). CDR3 sequence reads: CASTGMTGVSTEAFF. The DNA of the CDR3 is TGTGCCAGCACCGGAATGACGGGTGTTTCCACTGAAGCTTTCTTT. Full variable domain (rest looked up from reference TRBV25-1 and TRBJ1-1): EADIYQTPRYLVIGTGKKITLECSQTMGHDKMYWYQQDPGMELHLIHYSYGVNSTEKGDLSSESTVSRIRTEHFPLTLESARPSHTSQYLCASTGMTGVSTEAFFGQGTRLTVV.